This T cell receptor (beta chain) came from a study of blood T cells in healthy people across ages. CDR3 length: 17 residues. The ends lost 3 bases at V and 4 bases at J; junction bases unmatched: 13. Germline V gene sequence: CDR1 DFQATT, CDR2 SNEGSKA (reference sequence). Overall study results and limits: Conclusively comparing naive with antigen-experienced cells was impossible with unsorted PBMCs.

A second PCR, run for about 7 to 11 cycles, used a sample-barcoded 5' primer plus a J-beta primer mix. A single record per CDR3 protein comes from TCRdb applying MiXCR to the 5' RACE reads. The sample records approximately 850,000 distinct CDR3 sequences, roughly 64% being singletons. In this sample, this clonotype turned up many times. Its antigen is currently unknown. The clonotype originates from a man aged 25 to 40 in good health. The source material was blood. The chain employs TRBV20-1 and TRBJ2-1, with 9 bases matching TRBD1. The CDR3 reads CSASPTLGTGTYNEQFF. The DNA of the CDR3 is TGCAGTGCTAGCCCCACACTCGGGACAGGGACTTACAATGAGCAGTTCTTC.